One and the same sample provided the 23 T cell receptor beta chains below, sequenced in a study of regulatory T cells. Primers: 52 TRBV forward and 13 TRBJ reverse. Profiled with immunoSEQ multiplex PCR; TCRdb holds only in-frame clones, not every one. The profile shows approximately 15,000 clones, roughly nine tenths of them singletons. Sequencing used CD8+ T cells sorted from blood. All receptors derive from a young adult with CD3G deficiency.

The chain joins TRBV29-1 to TRBJ2-1, with TRBD2 matching over 8 bases. The germline V gene has CDR1 SQVTM and CDR2 ANQGSEA. The trim removed 3 bases at V and 2 bases at J, leaving 6 bases unmatched. This CDR3 has 15 amino acids. CDR3 sequence (DNA): TGCAGCGTTGAGTATAGCGGGGTGGCCTACAATGAGCAGTTCTTC. Residues: CSVEYSGVAYNEQFF.

The chain is built from TRBV6-6 and TRBJ2-3; 12 nucleotides match TRBD2. The CDR3 extends over 15 amino acids. In germline, CDR1 is MNHNY, CDR2 SVGAGI (reference sequence). V shed 8 bases and J 5 bases; nucleotides not matched to a gene: 8. The CDR3 DNA reads TGTGCCAGCTCCCTCCTAGCGGGGGGGATAGATACGCAGTATTTT. Its protein is CASSLLAGGIDTQYF.

In this sample, this clone turned up once. This chain links TRBV2 with TRBJ1-1; D not certain. The germline V gene has CDR1 SNHLY and CDR2 FYNNEI. V lost 3 bases, J lost 5 bases, and 7 bases lay in between. The CDR3 covers 12 residues. The CDR3 reads CASSDGRTEAFF. In nucleotides, the CDR3 is TGTGCCAGCAGTGACGGGAGGACTGAAGCTTTCTTT.

This chain joins TRBV19 and TRBJ1-2; D remains ambiguous. CDR1 is LNHDA and CDR2 is SQIVND in the germline V gene (reference sequence). V shed 5 bases and J shed 8 bases, with 12 bases lying between them. There are 12 residues in the CDR3. This chain's CDR3 is CASSQLVGGYTF. DNA of the CDR3: TGTGCCAGTAGTCAGTTGGTTGGGGGCTACACCTTC.

This rearrangement joins TRBV19 to TRBJ2-2, with no clear D. The CDR3 length is 14 residues. The germline CDR1 and CDR2 sequences are LNHDA and SQIVND (reference sequence). V shed 1 base and J shed 3 bases, with 6 bases lying between them. In DNA form, the CDR3 reads TGTGCCAGTAGTATAGGTCGGGACACCGGGGAGCTGTTTTTT. Its protein is CASSIGRDTGELFF.

This chain links TRBV12-5 with TRBJ1-6; D unresolved. There are 16 residues in the CDR3. Trimming removed 6 bases at V and 0 bases at J, with 12 bases between. Germline V lookup: CDR1 LGHNT, CDR2 FRNRAP. This CDR3 is CASGIPSSSYNSPLHF. The CDR3 coding sequence is TGTGCTAGTGGCATCCCCTCTAGCTCCTATAATTCACCCCTCCACTTT.

This clone was counted a single time. The J gene is TRBJ1-1, the V gene TRBV30; D uncertain. V was shortened by 2 bases and J by 4 bases, with 8 bases between the two germline ends. This CDR3 is 12 amino acids long. CDR1 GTSNPN and CDR2 SVGIG come from the germline V gene (reference sequence). CDR3 nucleotide sequence: TGTGCCTGGAGTACTCCTAGCACTGAAGCTTTCTTT. It translates to CAWSTPSTEAFF.

This clone was observed once. The V gene is TRBV4-1, the J gene TRBJ2-3, with a possible D match to TRBD2 (5 bases). Trimming left V 4 bases short and J 0 bases short, with 11 bases between. Per the germline V gene, CDR1 is MGHRA and CDR2 is YSYEKL. The CDR3 has 15 residues. CDR3 sequence (DNA): TGCGCCAGCAGCCCCAGGACTGTAAGCACAGATACGCAGTATTTT. Translation: CASSPRTVSTDTQYF.

V usage is TRBV9 and J usage is TRBJ2-1; D is tentatively TRBD1 or TRBD2 (5 bases each). V lost 3 bases and J lost 8, with 12 bases in between. CDR1 and CDR2 from the germline V gene are SGDLS and YYNGEE. The CDR3 runs to 13 residues. The CDR3 nucleotides are TGTGCCAGCAGCGCGGGACGGTGGGATGAGCAGTTCTTC. Encoded protein: CASSAGRWDEQFF.

The V gene is TRBV28, the J gene TRBJ1-2, with D perhaps TRBD1 (6 bases). Germline-derived CDR1 and CDR2 are MDHEN and SYDVKM. The V gene lost 4 bases and the J gene lost 12 bases, with 21 bases spanning the gap. CDR3 length equals 14 residues. The CDR3 spells CASSSNTGTGYHTF. CDR3 nucleotide sequence: TGTGCCAGCAGTTCTAACACCGGAACAGGGTACCACACCTTC.

The rearrangement links TRBV7-9 to TRBJ2-3; D tentatively reads TRBD1 or TRBD2 (6 bases each). V lost 5 bases and J 2 bases, leaving 14 bases between the germline ends. This CDR3 contains 15 residues. Germline V gene data show CDR1 as SEHNR and CDR2 as FQNEAQ (reference sequence). DNA for the CDR3: TGTGCCAGCAGCCCCAAGGGGGGTGCCACAGATACGCAGTATTTT. Protein: CASSPKGGATDTQYF. The whole variable domain, filled in from reference TRBV7-9 and TRBJ2-3, reads DTGVSQNPRHKITKRGQNVTFRCDPISEHNRLYWYRQTLGQGPEFLTYFQNEAQLEKSRLLSDRFSAERPKGSFSTLEIQRTEQGDSAMYLCASSPKGGATDTQYFGPGTRLTVL.

The J gene is TRBJ1-3, the V gene TRBV7-8; D is unclear. V was shortened by 5 bases and J by 2 bases, with 7 bases between the two germline ends. The CDR3 is 13 residues long. Germline CDR1 is SGHVS and CDR2 is FQNEAQ. CDR3 in amino acids: CASSPFAGNTIYF. The CDR3 DNA reads as TGTGCCAGCAGCCCGTTTGCTGGAAACACCATATATTTT.

Worth noting for this clone: The germline gene is not matched at one end of the junction; a read error may be the cause. V gene TRBV7-2 combines with J gene TRBJ1-1; D remains ambiguous. CDR3 length: 11 amino acids. The germline gives CDR1 SGHTA, CDR2 FQGNSA. The CDR3 DNA sequence: TGTGCCCGCAGGTCCGGTACCGAAGCTTTCTTT. It is translated as CARRSGTEAFF.

The J gene is TRBJ2-7, the V gene TRBV12-5; D not certain. Trimming took off 7 bases at V and 5 bases at J, with 15 bases between the two ends. The CDR3 is 13 amino acids. CDR1 is LGHNT and CDR2 is FRNRAP in the germline V gene. In DNA, the CDR3 is TGTGCTAGTGCCACAATTCGGGTCGACGAGCAGTACTTC. It specifies CASATIRVDEQYF.

This chain uses TRBV11-2 with TRBJ2-7; TRBD2 aligns across 13 bases. With 5 bases clipped from V and 0 bases from J, the junction kept 1 base outside the gene matches. Looked up from germline, CDR1 is SGHAT and CDR2 is FQNNGV. This CDR3 spans 15 amino acids. The CDR3 is CASSRTSGSSYEQYF. The CDR3, as DNA: TGTGCCAGCAGCCGGACTAGCGGGAGCTCCTACGAGCAGTACTTC.

The chain combines TRBV15 with TRBJ2-4; TRBD1 or TRBD2 may be the D gene (5 bases each). CDR1 and CDR2 (germline): LNHNV, YYDKDF (reference sequence). This CDR3 has 16 amino acids. Trimming pared 5 bases from V and 8 bases from J, leaving 22 bases between. Written as DNA, the CDR3 is TGTGCCACCAGCCGTCCCGGGACGGGCGCCGGGGACATTCAGTACTTC. It specifies CATSRPGTGAGDIQYF.

This clone was recorded only once. The chain couples TRBV5-8 to TRBJ1-1, with D hard to call. The V gene lost 2 bases and the J gene lost 3 bases, with 11 bases spanning the gap. CDR3 size: 14 residues. From germline, CDR1 is SGHTS and CDR2 YDEGEE. CDR3 nucleotide sequence: TGTGCCAGCAGCTTAGTTCCGCAGCACACTGAAGCTTTCTTT. Translated: CASSLVPQHTEAFF.

This chain uses TRBV4-1 with TRBJ2-7; 9 bases line up with TRBD1. This CDR3 comprises 15 residues. J gave up 6 bases and V 3 bases, and 9 bases lay outside the gene matches. Germline lookup yields CDR1 MGHRA and CDR2 YSYEKL. CDR3 sequence: CASSQERTGVGEQYF. In DNA form, the CDR3 reads TGCGCCAGCAGCCAGGAACGGACAGGGGTGGGCGAGCAGTACTTC.

The chain links TRBV5-5 to TRBJ1-2; maybe TRBD1 (6 bases). From germline, CDR1 is SGHKS and CDR2 YYEKEE (reference sequence). The CDR3 runs to 13 residues. The germline V and J ends were trimmed by 2 bases and 6 bases, with 11 bases remaining between them. Here the CDR3 DNA reads TGTGCCAGCAGCTTCAGGGGTGTGAATGGCTACACCTTC. It translates to CASSFRGVNGYTF. Looking up the rest from reference TRBV5-5 and TRBJ1-2 gives the full variable domain: DAGVTQSPTHLIKTRGQQVTLRCSPISGHKSVSWYQQVLGQGPQFIFQYYEKEERGRGNFPDRFSARQFPNYSSELNVNALLLGDSALYLCASSFRGVNGYTFGSGTRLTVV.

The chain is built from TRBV6-1 and TRBJ2-7; no clear D. V lost 5 bases, J lost 3 bases, and 8 bases lay in between. The CDR3 has 12 residues. Per germline, CDR1 MNHNS and CDR2 SASEGT. The CDR3: CASSRGFYEQYF. The CDR3 nucleotides are TGTGCCAGCAGTCGTGGGTTCTACGAGCAGTACTTC.

J is TRBJ1-5 and V is TRBV6-5; D possibly corresponds to TRBD1 (5 bases). CDR1 is MNHEY, CDR2 SVGAGI, per germline. Trimming cost V 5 bases and J 7 bases, with 12 bases left between them. The CDR3 covers 13 residues. CDR3 protein: CASSPTEKQPQHF. DNA for the CDR3: TGTGCCAGCAGTCCGACAGAAAAACAGCCCCAGCATTTT.

The V gene is TRBV6-1, the J gene TRBJ2-6; D unclear. V dropped 7 bases and J dropped 0 bases, with 10 bases sitting between them. The CDR3 has 15 residues. Germline V gene sequence: CDR1 MNHNS, CDR2 SASEGT. The CDR3 is CASTGGASGANVLTF. The DNA for the CDR3 is TGTGCCAGCACCGGCGGTGCCTCTGGGGCCAACGTCCTGACTTTC.

V is TRBV15 and J is TRBJ1-1; D is uncertain. The CDR3 contains 14 residues. V shed 3 bases and J shed 5 bases, with 13 bases lying between them. CDR1 LNHNV and CDR2 YYDKDF come from the germline V gene (reference sequence). CDR3 sequence reads: CATSRAMVGTEAFF. The CDR3 DNA sequence: TGTGCCACCAGCAGGGCTATGGTGGGGACTGAAGCTTTCTTT.